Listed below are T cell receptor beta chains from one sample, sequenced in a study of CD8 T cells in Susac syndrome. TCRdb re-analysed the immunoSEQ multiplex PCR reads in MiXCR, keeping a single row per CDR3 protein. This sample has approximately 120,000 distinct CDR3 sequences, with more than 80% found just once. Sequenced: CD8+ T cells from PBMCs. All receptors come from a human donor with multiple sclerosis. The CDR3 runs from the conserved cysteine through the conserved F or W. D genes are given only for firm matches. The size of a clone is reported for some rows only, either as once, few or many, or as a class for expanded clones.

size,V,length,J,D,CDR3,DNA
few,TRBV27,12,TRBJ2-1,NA,CASSLWGHEQFF,TGTGCCAGCAGTTTATGGGGACATGAGCAGTTCTTC
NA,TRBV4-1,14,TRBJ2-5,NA,CASSQVEGSKTQYF,TGCGCCAGCAGCCAAGTCGAGGGCTCGAAGACCCAGTACTTC
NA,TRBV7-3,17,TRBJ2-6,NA,CASSSGRPSSGANVLTF,TGTGCCAGCAGCTCCGGCCGTCCTTCCTCTGGGGCCAACGTCCTGACTTTC
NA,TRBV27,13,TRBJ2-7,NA,CASIKGGSHEQYF,TGTGCCAGCATCAAGGGGGGGTCCCACGAGCAGTACTTC
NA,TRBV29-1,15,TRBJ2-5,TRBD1,CSVELPGQGPETQYF,TGCAGCGTTGAGCTCCCGGGACAGGGCCCGGAGACCCAGTACTTC
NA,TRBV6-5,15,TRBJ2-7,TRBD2,CASSPLAGSSYEQYF,TGTGCCAGCAGTCCCCTAGCGGGGAGCTCCTACGAGCAGTACTTC
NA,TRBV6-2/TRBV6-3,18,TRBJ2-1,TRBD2,CASSSPGLAGVFYNEQFF,TGTGCCAGCAGTTCGCCGGGACTAGCGGGAGTGTTCTACAATGAGCAGTTCTTC
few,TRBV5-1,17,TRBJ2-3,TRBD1,CASSLTSDRGLADTQYF,TGCGCCAGCAGCCTGACCTCGGACAGGGGGCTCGCAGATACGCAGTATTTT
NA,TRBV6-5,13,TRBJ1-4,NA,CASRSYRGEKLFF,TGTGCCAGCAGGTCCTACCGCGGTGAAAAACTGTTTTTT
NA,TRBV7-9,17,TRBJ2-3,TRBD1,CASSPTTGGTSTDTQYF,TGTGCCAGCAGCCCCACGACAGGGGGGACTAGCACAGATACGCAGTATTTT
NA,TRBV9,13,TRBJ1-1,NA,CASSGPRGTEAFF,TGTGCCAGCAGCGGCCCCAGGGGCACTGAAGCTTTCTTT
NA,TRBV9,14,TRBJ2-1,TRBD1,CASRGQGALSEQFF,TGTGCCAGCAGAGGGCAGGGGGCTTTGAGTGAGCAGTTCTTC
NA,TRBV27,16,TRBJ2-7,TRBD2,CASSFRTSGDTYEQYF,TGTGCCAGCAGTTTTCGGACTAGCGGGGATACCTACGAGCAGTACTTC
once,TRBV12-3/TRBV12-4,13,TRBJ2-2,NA,CASSLSFIGELFF,TGTGCCAGCAGTTTATCCTTCATCGGGGAGCTGTTTTTT
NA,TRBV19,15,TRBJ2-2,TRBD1,CASSWTGGSTGELFF,TGTGCCAGTAGTTGGACAGGGGGTTCGACCGGGGAGCTGTTTTTT
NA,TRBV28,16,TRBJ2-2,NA,CASSPPRDRFLGELFF,TGTGCCAGCAGTCCCCCCCGGGACCGGTTTCTCGGGGAGCTGTTTTTT
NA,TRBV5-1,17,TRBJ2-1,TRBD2,CASSLATSGMSYNEQFF,TGCGCCAGCAGCCTAGCGACTAGCGGGATGTCCTACAATGAGCAGTTCTTC
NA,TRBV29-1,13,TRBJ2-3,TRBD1,CSVGTGVRVTQYF,TGCAGCGTAGGGACAGGGGTTAGGGTTACGCAGTATTTT
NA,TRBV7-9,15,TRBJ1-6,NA,CASSPPGTLDSPLHF,TGTGCCAGCAGCCCCCCCGGGACATTAGATTCACCCCTCCACTTT
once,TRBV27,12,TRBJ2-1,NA,CASRGTYNEQFF,TGTGCCAGCAGAGGGACTTACAATGAGCAGTTCTTC
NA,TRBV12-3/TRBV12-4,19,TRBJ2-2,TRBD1,CASSPQPPRDRGYTGELFF,TGTGCCAGCAGTCCCCAGCCGCCCCGGGACAGGGGATACACCGGGGAGCTGTTTTTT
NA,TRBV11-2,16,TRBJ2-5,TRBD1,CASSPRFQGAQETQYF,TGTGCCAGCAGCCCGAGGTTCCAGGGGGCGCAAGAGACCCAGTACTTC
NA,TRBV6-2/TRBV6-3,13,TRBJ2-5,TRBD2,CASRPGLAATQYF,TGTGCCAGCAGGCCGGGACTAGCGGCGACCCAGTACTTC
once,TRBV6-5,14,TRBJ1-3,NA,CASSPGGPGNTIYF,TGTGCCAGCAGCCCGGGAGGCCCTGGAAACACCATATATTTT
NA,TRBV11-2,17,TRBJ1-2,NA,CASSLDTWTEANYGYTF,TGTGCCAGCAGCTTAGATACTTGGACAGAAGCTAACTATGGCTACACCTTC
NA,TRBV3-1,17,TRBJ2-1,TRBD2,CASSQERWGEGFYEQFF,TGTGCCAGCAGCCAAGAAAGGTGGGGGGAGGGCTTCTATGAGCAGTTCTTC
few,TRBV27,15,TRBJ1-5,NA,CASSFRGYSNQPQHF,TGTGCCAGCAGTTTCCGCGGCTATAGCAATCAGCCCCAGCATTTT
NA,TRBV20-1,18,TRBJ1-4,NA,CSATKVGRLSFSNEKLFF,TGCAGTGCAACCAAAGTGGGGCGGCTTAGTTTTTCCAATGAAAAACTGTTTTTT
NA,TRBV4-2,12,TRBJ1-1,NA,CASSQEPTEAFF,TGTGCCAGCAGCCAAGAACCCACTGAAGCTTTCTTT
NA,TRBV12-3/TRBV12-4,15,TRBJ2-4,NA,CASSTPLQAKNIQYF,TGTGCCAGCAGCACCCCCCTTCAAGCCAAAAACATTCAGTACTTC
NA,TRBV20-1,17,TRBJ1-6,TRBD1,CSARDWLGTGVNSPLHF,TGCAGTGCTAGAGATTGGCTAGGGACAGGAGTTAATTCACCCCTCCACTTT
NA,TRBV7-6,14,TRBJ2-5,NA,CASSSKTGGGTQYF,TGTGCCAGCAGCTCGAAAACCGGCGGTGGGACCCAGTACTTC
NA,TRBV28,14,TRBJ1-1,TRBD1,CASSWGQGGTEAFF,TGTGCCAGCAGTTGGGGACAGGGGGGCACTGAAGCTTTCTTT
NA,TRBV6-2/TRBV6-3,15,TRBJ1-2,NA,CASSYLRGVHYGYTF,TGTGCCAGCAGTTACCTAAGGGGAGTACACTATGGCTACACCTTC
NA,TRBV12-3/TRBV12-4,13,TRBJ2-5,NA,CASSRWEGETQYF,TGTGCCAGCAGTAGGTGGGAAGGGGAGACCCAGTACTTC
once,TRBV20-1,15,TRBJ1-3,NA,CSARSNRGSENTIYF,TGCAGTGCTAGATCAAACCGGGGGTCAGAAAACACCATATATTTT
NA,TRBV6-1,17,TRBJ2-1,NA,CASSEARKRGLEKEQFF,TGTGCCAGCAGTGAAGCGAGAAAGAGGGGCCTGGAGAAAGAGCAGTTCTTC
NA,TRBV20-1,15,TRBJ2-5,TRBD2,CSAGTSGGVVETQYF,TGCAGTGCTGGGACTAGCGGGGGGGTGGTTGAGACCCAGTACTTC
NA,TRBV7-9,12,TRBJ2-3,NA,CASSRSTDTQYF,TGTGCCAGCAGCCGGAGCACAGATACGCAGTATTTT
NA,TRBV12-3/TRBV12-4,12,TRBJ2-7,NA,CASSSVATEQYF,TGTGCCAGCAGTTCCGTTGCGACCGAGCAGTACTTC
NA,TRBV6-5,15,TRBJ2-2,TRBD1,CASSYGQVTTGELFF,TGTGCCAGCAGTTATGGACAGGTCACCACCGGGGAGCTGTTTTTT
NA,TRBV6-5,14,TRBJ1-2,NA,CASSLRQNHYGYTF,TGTGCCAGCAGTTTACGGCAAAATCACTATGGCTACACCTTC
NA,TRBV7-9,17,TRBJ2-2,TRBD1,CASSPKSDRVNTGELFF,TGTGCCAGCAGCCCGAAGTCGGACAGGGTAAACACCGGGGAGCTGTTTTTT
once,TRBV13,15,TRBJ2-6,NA,CASSLSGSGANVLIF,TGTGCCAGCAGCTTATCAGGGTCAGGGGCCAACGTCCTGATTTTC
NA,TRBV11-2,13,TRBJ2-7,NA,CASSSGPVYEQYF,TGTGCCAGCAGCTCGGGACCGGTGTACGAGCAGTACTTC
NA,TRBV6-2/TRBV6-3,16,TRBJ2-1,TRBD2,CASLEDSGGAYNEQFF,TGTGCCAGCTTAGAGGATAGCGGGGGGGCTTACAATGAGCAGTTCTTC
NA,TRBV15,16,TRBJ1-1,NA,CATSRDARTRGTEAFF,TGTGCCACCAGCAGAGATGCCCGGACACGGGGCACTGAAGCTTTCTTT
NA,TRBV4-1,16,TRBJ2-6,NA,CASSQGPNSGANVLTF,TGCGCCAGCAGCCAAGGACCGAACTCTGGGGCCAACGTCCTGACTTTC
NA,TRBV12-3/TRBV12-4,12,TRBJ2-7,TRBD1,CASSTSGQGEHF,TGTGCCAGCAGTACCTCGGGACAGGGGGAGCACTTC
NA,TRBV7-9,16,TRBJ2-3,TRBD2,CASSSRPAGPTDTQYF,TGTGCCAGCAGCTCTCGCCCAGCGGGGCCGACAGATACGCAGTATTTT
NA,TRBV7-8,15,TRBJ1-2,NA,CASSDSGVYIYGYTF,TGTGCCAGCAGCGACTCAGGGGTTTATATCTATGGCTACACCTTC
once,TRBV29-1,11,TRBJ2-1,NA,CSVEEFREQFF,TGCAGCGTTGAGGAGTTCCGTGAGCAGTTCTTC